This TCR beta chain was sequenced in a study of radiation and T cells in renal cell carcinoma. Study in general: Nephrectomy followed 15 Gy stereotactic body radiation by 4 weeks. Study findings and constraints: From baseline, blood top tumor clonotypes peaked at 2 weeks post-radiation. Baseline intratumoral clonotype presence is unknown without pretreatment biopsies.

Time point reported: baseline pretreatment blood. The treatment is: 15 Gy SBRT to primary tumor, nephrectomy 4 weeks later. The tumor was a clear cell renal cell carcinoma. On this clone: The antigen is not known.

CDR1 and CDR2 from the germline V gene are MNHEY and SMNVEV (reference sequence). The CDR3 consists of 14 residues. The V and J ends lost 4 bases and 7 bases respectively, with 13 bases between them. Clones were read by immunoSEQ multiplex PCR, and TCRdb kept only the in-frame ones, dropping some. The table lists 100,000 to 150,000 clones, roughly 80% of them singletons. The specimen was blood, collected from a patient whose treatment included radiotherapy and nephrectomy. The chain carries TRBV27 and TRBJ1-4; no reliable D call. The receptor's source is a woman in her fifties or sixties with renal cell carcinoma. The CDR3 sequence: CASSSTPASEKLFF. CDR3 DNA sequence: TGTGCCAGCAGTTCCACCCCGGCTTCTGAAAAACTGTTTTTT.